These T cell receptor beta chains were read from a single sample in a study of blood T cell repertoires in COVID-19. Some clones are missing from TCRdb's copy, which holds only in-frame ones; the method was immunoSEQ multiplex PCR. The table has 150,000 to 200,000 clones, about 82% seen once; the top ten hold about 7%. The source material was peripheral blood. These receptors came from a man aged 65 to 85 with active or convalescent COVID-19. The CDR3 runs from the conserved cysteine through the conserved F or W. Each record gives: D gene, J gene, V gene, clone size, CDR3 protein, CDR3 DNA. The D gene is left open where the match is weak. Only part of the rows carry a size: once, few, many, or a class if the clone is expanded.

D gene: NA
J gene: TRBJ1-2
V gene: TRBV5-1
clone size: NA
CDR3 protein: CASSPEQGSYYGYTF
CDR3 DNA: TGCGCCAGCAGCCCAGAACAGGGTTCTTATTATGGCTACACCTTC

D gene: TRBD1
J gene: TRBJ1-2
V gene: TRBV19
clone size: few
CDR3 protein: CASSQGGYGYTF
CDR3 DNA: TGTGCCAGTAGTCAGGGGGGCTATGGCTACACCTTC

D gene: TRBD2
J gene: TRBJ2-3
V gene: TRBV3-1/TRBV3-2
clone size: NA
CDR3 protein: CASSYLAGRTGPDTQYF
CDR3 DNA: TGTGCCAGCAGCTATCTAGCGGGAAGGACAGGCCCAGATACGCAGTATTTT

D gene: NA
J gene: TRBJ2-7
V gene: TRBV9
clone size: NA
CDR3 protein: CASSVGSGFYEQYF
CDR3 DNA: TGTGCCAGCAGCGTTGGTAGCGGATTCTACGAGCAGTACTTC

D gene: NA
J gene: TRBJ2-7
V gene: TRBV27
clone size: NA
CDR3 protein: CASRQTKASYEQYF
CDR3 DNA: TGTGCCAGCAGGCAAACTAAAGCCTCCTACGAGCAGTACTTC

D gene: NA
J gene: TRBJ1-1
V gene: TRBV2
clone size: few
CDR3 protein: CASSQDLNTEAFF
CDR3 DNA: TGTGCCAGCAGTCAGGATTTGAACACTGAAGCTTTCTTT

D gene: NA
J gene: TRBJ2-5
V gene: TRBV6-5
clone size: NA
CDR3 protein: CASFPGLAGEETQYF
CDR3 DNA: TGTGCCAGCTTCCCCGGCTTAGCCGGAGAAGAGACCCAGTACTTC

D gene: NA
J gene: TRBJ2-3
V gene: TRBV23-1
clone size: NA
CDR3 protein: CASSQSTREFPPDTQYF
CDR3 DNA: TGCGCCAGCAGTCAATCTACGCGGGAATTCCCTCCAGATACGCAGTATTTT

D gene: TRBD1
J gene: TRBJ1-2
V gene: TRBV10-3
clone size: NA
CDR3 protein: CAISDRGQGKGYTF
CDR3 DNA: TGTGCCATCAGTGACCGTGGACAGGGGAAAGGCTACACCTTC

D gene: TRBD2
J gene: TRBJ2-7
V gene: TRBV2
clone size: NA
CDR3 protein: CASATSGSYEQYF
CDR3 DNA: TGTGCCAGCGCGACTAGCGGCTCCTACGAGCAGTACTTC

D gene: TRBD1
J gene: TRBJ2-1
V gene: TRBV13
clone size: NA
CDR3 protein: CASSSNPRDRLNEQFF
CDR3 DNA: TGTGCCAGCAGCTCCAACCCCCGGGACAGACTCAATGAGCAGTTCTTC

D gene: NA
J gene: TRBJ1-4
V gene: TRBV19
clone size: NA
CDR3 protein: CASSNSATNEKLFF
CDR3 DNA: TGTGCCAGTAGCAACAGTGCAACTAATGAAAAACTGTTTTTT

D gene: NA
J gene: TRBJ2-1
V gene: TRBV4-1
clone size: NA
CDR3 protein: CASSQWFLENEQFF
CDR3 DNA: TGCGCCAGCAGCCAATGGTTCTTAGAAAATGAGCAGTTCTTC